The 8 T cell receptor beta chains presented below share a single source sample, sequenced in a study of cytomegalovirus exposure and HLA in healthy donors. Both 60 Vbeta primers and 13 Jbeta primers went into the PCR. Some clones are missing from TCRdb's copy, which holds only in-frame ones; the method was immunoSEQ multiplex PCR. The top ten clones hold roughly 1.3% of a sample with roughly 160,000 clones, 80% of them seen once. Specimen: PBMCs. The receptors shown here come from a man aged 25-40 years in good health and CMV-seronegative.

As for this clone: Relative to the germline gene, one junction end is altered; a read error may explain this. The CDR3 sequence: CASSHRDSAYERYF. The CDR3 bases are TGTGCCAGCAGCCACCGGGACTCTGCCTACGAGCGGTACTTC. The V call is TRBV5-4, the J call TRBJ2-7; tentative D call: TRBD2 (6 bases). This CDR3 is built from 14 residues. Germline-derived CDR1 and CDR2 are SGHNT and YYREEE (reference sequence).

V gene TRBV5-1 combines with J gene TRBJ2-7, with D possibly being TRBD1 (6 bases). The germline V gene has CDR1 SGHRS and CDR2 YFSETQ. The CDR3 is 13 residues long. Trimming took off 3 bases at V and 2 bases at J, with 9 bases between the two ends. For the CDR3, the DNA is TGCGCCAGCAGCTCAACAGGGACCTACGAGCAGTACTTC. Residues: CASSSTGTYEQYF.

The J gene is TRBJ2-1, the V gene TRBV2; 10 nucleotides agree with TRBD2. V shed 2 bases and J 7 bases; nucleotides not matched to a gene: 5. The CDR3 has 15 amino acids. Germline V gene sequence: CDR1 SNHLY, CDR2 FYNNEI. The CDR3 reads CASSELAGGRNEQFF. DNA of the CDR3: TGTGCCAGCAGTGAATTAGCGGGAGGAAGGAATGAGCAGTTCTTC.

CDR3 nucleotide sequence: TGCGCCAGCAGCCAAGAGGACAGGGTGGTCGGAGCTTTCTTT. Translating gives CASSQEDRVVGAFF. V is TRBV4-3 and J is TRBJ1-1, with 8 bases fitting TRBD1. J gave up 10 bases and V 0 bases, and 7 bases lay outside the gene matches. The CDR3 has 14 residues. CDR1 and CDR2 (germline): LGHNA, YSLEER.

The chain has TRBV7-9 and TRBJ2-1, with TRBD1 matching 8 bases. CDR3 length: 11 amino acids. Germline CDR1 reads SEHNR; CDR2 reads FQNEAQ (reference sequence). The ends lost 4 bases at V and 14 bases at J; junction bases unmatched: 4. CDR3 in DNA: TGTGCCAGCAGCTCGGGACAGGAGAAGTTCTTC. Amino acid sequence: CASSSGQEKFF. Variable domain in full (rest from reference TRBV7-9 and TRBJ2-1): DTGVSQNPRHKITKRGQNVTFRCDPISEHNRLYWYRQTLGQGPEFLTYFQNEAQLEKSRLLSDRFSAERPKGSFSTLEIQRTEQGDSAMYLCASSSGQEKFFGPGTRLTVL.

The gene calls are TRBV7-3 and TRBJ2-1, with TRBD2 matching 10 bases. Trimming at V came to 5 bases and at J to 5 bases, leaving 6 bases not matched to a gene. The CDR3 loop spans 15 amino acids. Looked up from germline, CDR1 is SGHTA and CDR2 is FQGTGA. Written as DNA, the CDR3 is TGTGCCAGCAGCCACGCAGCGGGGGGGAACAATGAGCAGTTCTTC. Translated: CASSHAAGGNNEQFF.

V and J are TRBV7-3 and TRBJ1-4; 7 bases match TRBD1. This CDR3 has 18 amino acids. The germline gives CDR1 SGHTA, CDR2 FQGTGA. Trimming removed 2 bases from V and 1 base from J; junction bases left unmatched: 10. CDR3 in amino acids: CASSLGPLRQGTNEKLFF. The DNA for the CDR3 is TGTGCCAGCAGCTTAGGCCCCCTCCGACAGGGAACTAATGAAAAACTGTTTTTT. Using reference TRBV7-3 and TRBJ1-4 for the parts outside the CDR3, the full variable domain is GAGVSQTPSNKVTEKGKYVELRCDPISGHTALYWYRQSLGQGPEFLIYFQGTGAADDSGLPNDRFFAVRPEGSVSTLKIQRTERGDSAVYLCASSLGPLRQGTNEKLFFGSGTQLSVL.

The chain recombines TRBV21-1 with TRBJ2-1; TRBD2 is taken as the D call from the table, unchecked against the DNA. TRBV21-1 is annotated as a pseudogene. CDR3 size: 17 residues. The CDR3 region is CASSKARSGRSYNEQFF. The DNA of the CDR3 is TGTGCCAGCAGCAAAGCGAGGAGCGGGAGATCCTACAATGAGCAGTTCTTC.